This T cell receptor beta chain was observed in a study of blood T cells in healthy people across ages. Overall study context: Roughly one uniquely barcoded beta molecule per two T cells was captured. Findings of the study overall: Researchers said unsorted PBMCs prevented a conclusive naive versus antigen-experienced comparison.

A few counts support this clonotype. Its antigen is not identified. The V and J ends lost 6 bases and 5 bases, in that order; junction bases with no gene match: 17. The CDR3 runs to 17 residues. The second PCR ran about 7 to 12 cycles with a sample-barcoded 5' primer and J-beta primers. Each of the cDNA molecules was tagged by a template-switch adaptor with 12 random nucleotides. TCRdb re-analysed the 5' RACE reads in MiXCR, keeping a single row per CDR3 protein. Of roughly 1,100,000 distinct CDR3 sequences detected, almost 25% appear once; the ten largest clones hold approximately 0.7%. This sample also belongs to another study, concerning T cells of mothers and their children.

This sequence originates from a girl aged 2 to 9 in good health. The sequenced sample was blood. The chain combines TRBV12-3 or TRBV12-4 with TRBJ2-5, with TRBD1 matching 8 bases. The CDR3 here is CASRSLLGQGARETQYF. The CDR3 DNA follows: TGTGCCAGCAGGTCCCTCCTGGGGCAGGGGGCGAGGGAGACCCAGTACTTC.